The rows below give T cell receptor beta chains drawn from one sample of a study of blood T cell repertoires in COVID-19. Profiled with immunoSEQ multiplex PCR; TCRdb holds only in-frame clones, not every one. Seen here are about 260,000 clones, approximately 85% observed once, and the top ten hold roughly 13%. Sequences were obtained from peripheral blood. These receptors were taken from a human donor in a cohort sampled during active COVID-19. The CDR3 runs from the conserved cysteine through the conserved F or W. D genes are given only for firm matches. Not every row has a clone size; where given, it reads once, few, many or a size class.

TRBJ1-1,15,.,.,TRBV3-1/TRBV3-2,CASSPGLRVSTEAFF,TGTGCCAGCAGCCCCGGCTTGAGGGTTTCGACTGAAGCTTTCTTT
TRBJ1-1,14,few,TRBD1,TRBV7-8,CASSLGDRGSEAFF,TGTGCCAGCAGCTTAGGAGACAGGGGATCTGAAGCTTTCTTT
TRBJ2-5,14,.,.,TRBV5-5,CASSFSGAGETQYF,TGTGCCAGCAGCTTTTCAGGGGCGGGTGAGACCCAGTACTTC
TRBJ1-2,13,.,.,TRBV18,CASSANSNYGYTF,TGTGCCAGCTCAGCTAATTCTAACTATGGCTACACCTTC
TRBJ2-7,14,.,TRBD2,TRBV5-4,CASSRTSGRYEQYF,TGTGCCAGCAGCCGGACTAGCGGGAGGTACGAGCAGTACTTC
TRBJ2-7,15,.,.,TRBV5-1,CASSSFPTSYYEQYF,TGCGCCAGCAGCTCTTTCCCTACTAGTTACTACGAGCAGTACTTC
TRBJ1-5,15,once,.,TRBV6-5,CASSQSGVSNQPQHF,TGTGCCAGCAGTCAGTCCGGGGTGAGCAATCAGCCCCAGCATTTT
TRBJ1-4,14,.,.,TRBV4-1,CASSQVQGYEKLFF,TGCGCCAGCAGCCAAGTTCAGGGTTATGAAAAACTGTTTTTT
TRBJ1-1,13,.,.,TRBV4-1,CASSTMGTTEAFF,TGCGCCAGCAGCACGATGGGCACGACTGAAGCTTTCTTT
TRBJ1-6,15,.,TRBD1,TRBV27,CASSEPLTGASPLHF,TGTGCCAGCAGTGAACCACTCACAGGGGCCTCACCCCTCCACTTT
TRBJ2-7,15,.,.,TRBV11-2,CASSLEGALTYEQYF,TGTGCCAGCAGCTTAGAAGGGGCTCTCACCTACGAGCAGTACTTC
TRBJ1-3,14,.,.,TRBV3-1/TRBV3-2,CASSQERSSGTIYF,TGTGCCAGCAGCCAAGAAAGGAGTTCGGGCACCATATATTTT
TRBJ1-5,15,.,TRBD1,TRBV9,CASSVGGQGHQPQHF,TGTGCCAGCAGCGTAGGCGGACAGGGACATCAGCCCCAGCATTTT
TRBJ2-7,15,.,TRBD2,TRBV27,CASSLTSLSSYEQYF,TGTGCCAGCTCCTTGACTAGCCTGAGCTCCTACGAGCAGTACTTC
TRBJ2-3,16,.,TRBD2,TRBV2,CASRGLQGAGVNTQYF,TGTGCCAGCAGGGGGCTACAAGGGGCGGGGGTGAATACGCAGTATTTT
TRBJ2-3,16,few,TRBD2,TRBV28,CASTLLAGGLTDTQYF,TGTGCCAGCACCCTACTAGCGGGAGGGCTCACAGATACGCAGTATTTT
TRBJ1-2,14,.,TRBD1,TRBV29-1,CSVEEGTGGHGYTF,TGCAGCGTTGAAGAGGGGACAGGGGGTCATGGCTACACCTTC
TRBJ1-5,15,.,.,TRBV28,CASRKQGISNQPQHF,TGTGCCAGCAGGAAACAGGGCATTAGCAATCAGCCCCAGCATTTT
TRBJ2-2,16,.,TRBD1,TRBV19,CASSKRQGWGTGELFF,TGTGCCAGTAGTAAACGACAGGGGTGGGGCACCGGGGAGCTGTTTTTT
TRBJ2-5,14,.,TRBD1,TRBV5-4,CASSLRQGDETQYF,TGTGCCAGCAGCTTGCGACAGGGGGATGAGACCCAGTACTTC
TRBJ2-3,15,.,TRBD1,TRBV27,CASSSPGQGGDTQYF,TGTGCCAGCAGTTCCCCGGGACAGGGTGGGGATACGCAGTATTTT
TRBJ2-5,15,.,TRBD1,TRBV7-9,CASSFVGLGGETQYF,TGTGCCAGCAGCTTCGTGGGATTAGGGGGCGAGACCCAGTACTTC
TRBJ1-5,13,.,.,TRBV10-2,CASRAQTGQPQHF,TGCGCCAGCAGGGCCCAGACTGGTCAGCCCCAGCATTTT
TRBJ1-2,13,.,TRBD1,TRBV2,CASSAQGGYGYTF,TGTGCCAGCAGTGCACAGGGGGGTTATGGCTACACCTTC
TRBJ1-6,18,.,.,TRBV28,CASSLSSPGGQGNSPLHF,TGTGCCAGCAGTTTATCTTCCCCGGGTGGGCAGGGTAATTCACCCCTCCACTTT
TRBJ2-7,14,.,TRBD1,TRBV19,CASNPTGGPYEQYF,TGTGCCAGTAACCCGACAGGGGGCCCCTACGAGCAGTACTTC
TRBJ2-7,14,.,TRBD1,TRBV18,CASSPGTGQYEQYF,TGTGCCAGCTCACCGGGGACAGGCCAATACGAGCAGTACTTC
TRBJ1-5,15,.,.,TRBV6-2/TRBV6-3,CASSYGRSNNQPQHF,TGTGCCAGCAGTTACGGCAGGTCTAACAATCAGCCCCAGCATTTT
TRBJ1-1,13,.,TRBD1,TRBV24-1,CATSDFSGGEAFF,TGTGCCACCAGTGATTTTTCAGGGGGCGAAGCTTTCTTT
TRBJ2-1,15,.,TRBD1,TRBV7-2,CASRSGTGRNNEQFF,TGTGCCAGCAGATCCGGGACAGGAAGAAACAATGAGCAGTTCTTC
TRBJ2-2,14,.,TRBD1,TRBV9,CASSTRDRGRELFF,TGTGCCAGCAGCACCCGGGACAGGGGCCGGGAGCTGTTTTTT
TRBJ2-7,14,once,.,TRBV14,CASSQGRGPYEQYF,TGTGCCAGCAGCCAAGGGCGGGGCCCGTACGAGCAGTACTTC
TRBJ2-1,14,.,.,TRBV18,CASSPQQGGDEQFF,TGTGCCAGCTCACCACAACAGGGAGGGGATGAGCAGTTCTTC
TRBJ1-5,12,.,.,TRBV3-1/TRBV3-2,CASSLVGGPQHF,TGTGCCAGCAGCCTCGTGGGGGGGCCCCAGCATTTT
TRBJ2-7,15,.,TRBD2,TRBV18,CASPPGTSGSYEQYF,TGTGCCAGCCCACCCGGGACTAGCGGTTCCTACGAGCAGTACTTC
TRBJ1-6,15,.,.,TRBV7-2,CASSPQVGMDSPLHF,TGTGCCAGCAGCCCCCAGGTCGGAATGGATTCACCCCTCCACTTT
TRBJ2-5,12,.,.,TRBV2,CASSAEKETQYF,TGTGCCAGCAGCGCAGAAAAAGAGACCCAGTACTTC
TRBJ2-5,15,.,.,TRBV2,CASSEARSQTETQYF,TGTGCCAGCAGTGAAGCGCGATCCCAAACGGAGACCCAGTACTTC
TRBJ1-5,13,.,.,TRBV3-1/TRBV3-2,CASSNIQGGYQHF,TGTGCCAGCAGCAACATACAGGGCGGGTACCAGCATTTT
TRBJ2-3,13,.,.,TRBV19,CASSTPSTDTQYF,TGTGCCAGTAGTACCCCTTCCACAGATACGCAGTATTTT
TRBJ2-3,18,.,TRBD2,TRBV4-1,CASSQDPTTSGISDTQYF,TGCGCCAGCAGCCAAGATCCAACGACTAGCGGGATTTCAGATACGCAGTATTTT
TRBJ1-2,10,.,.,TRBV20-1,CSAPSYGYTF,TGCAGTGCTCCGAGCTATGGCTACACCTTC
TRBJ1-4,16,many,.,TRBV7-9,CASSLSIGQGAGKLFF,TGTGCCAGCAGCTTATCAATCGGGCAGGGTGCAGGAAAACTGTTTTTT
TRBJ2-1,13,.,.,TRBV7-9,CASSLTRDNEQFF,TGTGCCAGCAGCTTGACCAGGGATAATGAGCAGTTCTTC
TRBJ2-2,13,few,.,TRBV29-1,CSVVQQNTGELFF,TGCAGCGTTGTACAGCAGAACACCGGGGAGCTGTTTTTT
TRBJ2-3,14,.,TRBD1,TRBV2,CASSGQGTTDTQYF,TGTGCCAGCAGTGGACAGGGAACCACAGATACGCAGTATTTT
TRBJ2-5,16,.,.,TRBV6-5,CASSYSSRRVRETQYF,TGTGCCAGCAGTTACTCGAGCAGGAGGGTGCGGGAGACCCAGTACTTC
TRBJ2-2,18,.,.,TRBV7-9,CASSLTSRLIGRGGELFF,TGTGCCAGCAGCTTAACCAGTAGGCTTATTGGGCGTGGCGGGGAGCTGTTTTTT
TRBJ1-5,13,few,.,TRBV12-3/TRBV12-4,CASSLAVNQPQHF,TGTGCCAGCAGTTTAGCCGTCAATCAGCCCCAGCATTTT
TRBJ1-2,17,.,.,TRBV5-1,CASSRGTANSGGYGYTF,TGCGCCAGCAGTAGGGGAACAGCTAACTCCGGGGGCTATGGCTACACCTTC
TRBJ1-6,15,once,.,TRBV6-6,CASSTPRGSGSPLHF,TGTGCCAGCAGCACCCCCCGGGGGAGCGGTTCACCCCTCCACTTT
TRBJ2-3,14,.,.,TRBV6-5,CASRLAPSTDTQYF,TGTGCCAGCCGGCTAGCGCCGAGCACAGATACGCAGTATTTT
TRBJ1-1,13,.,TRBD1,TRBV5-4,CASSGTGASEAFF,TGTGCCAGCAGCGGAACAGGGGCGTCGGAAGCTTTCTTT
TRBJ2-5,15,.,TRBD2,TRBV5-1,CASSLKLAGEETQYF,TGCGCCAGCAGCTTAAAACTAGCGGGAGAAGAGACCCAGTACTTC
TRBJ2-1,15,.,.,TRBV7-2,CASINGAFSYNEQFF,TGTGCCAGCATTAACGGAGCTTTTTCCTACAATGAGCAGTTCTTC
TRBJ1-2,14,.,TRBD1,TRBV27,CASRRDRAYYGYTF,TGTGCCAGCAGACGTGACAGGGCCTACTATGGCTACACCTTC
TRBJ2-3,17,.,.,TRBV2,CASLFTPQSISTDTQYF,TGTGCCAGCCTTTTCACCCCCCAGTCCATTAGCACAGATACGCAGTATTTT
TRBJ2-7,15,.,TRBD1,TRBV5-1,CASSLVGQGSYEQYF,TGCGCCAGCAGCTTGGTTGGACAGGGGAGCTACGAGCAGTACTTC